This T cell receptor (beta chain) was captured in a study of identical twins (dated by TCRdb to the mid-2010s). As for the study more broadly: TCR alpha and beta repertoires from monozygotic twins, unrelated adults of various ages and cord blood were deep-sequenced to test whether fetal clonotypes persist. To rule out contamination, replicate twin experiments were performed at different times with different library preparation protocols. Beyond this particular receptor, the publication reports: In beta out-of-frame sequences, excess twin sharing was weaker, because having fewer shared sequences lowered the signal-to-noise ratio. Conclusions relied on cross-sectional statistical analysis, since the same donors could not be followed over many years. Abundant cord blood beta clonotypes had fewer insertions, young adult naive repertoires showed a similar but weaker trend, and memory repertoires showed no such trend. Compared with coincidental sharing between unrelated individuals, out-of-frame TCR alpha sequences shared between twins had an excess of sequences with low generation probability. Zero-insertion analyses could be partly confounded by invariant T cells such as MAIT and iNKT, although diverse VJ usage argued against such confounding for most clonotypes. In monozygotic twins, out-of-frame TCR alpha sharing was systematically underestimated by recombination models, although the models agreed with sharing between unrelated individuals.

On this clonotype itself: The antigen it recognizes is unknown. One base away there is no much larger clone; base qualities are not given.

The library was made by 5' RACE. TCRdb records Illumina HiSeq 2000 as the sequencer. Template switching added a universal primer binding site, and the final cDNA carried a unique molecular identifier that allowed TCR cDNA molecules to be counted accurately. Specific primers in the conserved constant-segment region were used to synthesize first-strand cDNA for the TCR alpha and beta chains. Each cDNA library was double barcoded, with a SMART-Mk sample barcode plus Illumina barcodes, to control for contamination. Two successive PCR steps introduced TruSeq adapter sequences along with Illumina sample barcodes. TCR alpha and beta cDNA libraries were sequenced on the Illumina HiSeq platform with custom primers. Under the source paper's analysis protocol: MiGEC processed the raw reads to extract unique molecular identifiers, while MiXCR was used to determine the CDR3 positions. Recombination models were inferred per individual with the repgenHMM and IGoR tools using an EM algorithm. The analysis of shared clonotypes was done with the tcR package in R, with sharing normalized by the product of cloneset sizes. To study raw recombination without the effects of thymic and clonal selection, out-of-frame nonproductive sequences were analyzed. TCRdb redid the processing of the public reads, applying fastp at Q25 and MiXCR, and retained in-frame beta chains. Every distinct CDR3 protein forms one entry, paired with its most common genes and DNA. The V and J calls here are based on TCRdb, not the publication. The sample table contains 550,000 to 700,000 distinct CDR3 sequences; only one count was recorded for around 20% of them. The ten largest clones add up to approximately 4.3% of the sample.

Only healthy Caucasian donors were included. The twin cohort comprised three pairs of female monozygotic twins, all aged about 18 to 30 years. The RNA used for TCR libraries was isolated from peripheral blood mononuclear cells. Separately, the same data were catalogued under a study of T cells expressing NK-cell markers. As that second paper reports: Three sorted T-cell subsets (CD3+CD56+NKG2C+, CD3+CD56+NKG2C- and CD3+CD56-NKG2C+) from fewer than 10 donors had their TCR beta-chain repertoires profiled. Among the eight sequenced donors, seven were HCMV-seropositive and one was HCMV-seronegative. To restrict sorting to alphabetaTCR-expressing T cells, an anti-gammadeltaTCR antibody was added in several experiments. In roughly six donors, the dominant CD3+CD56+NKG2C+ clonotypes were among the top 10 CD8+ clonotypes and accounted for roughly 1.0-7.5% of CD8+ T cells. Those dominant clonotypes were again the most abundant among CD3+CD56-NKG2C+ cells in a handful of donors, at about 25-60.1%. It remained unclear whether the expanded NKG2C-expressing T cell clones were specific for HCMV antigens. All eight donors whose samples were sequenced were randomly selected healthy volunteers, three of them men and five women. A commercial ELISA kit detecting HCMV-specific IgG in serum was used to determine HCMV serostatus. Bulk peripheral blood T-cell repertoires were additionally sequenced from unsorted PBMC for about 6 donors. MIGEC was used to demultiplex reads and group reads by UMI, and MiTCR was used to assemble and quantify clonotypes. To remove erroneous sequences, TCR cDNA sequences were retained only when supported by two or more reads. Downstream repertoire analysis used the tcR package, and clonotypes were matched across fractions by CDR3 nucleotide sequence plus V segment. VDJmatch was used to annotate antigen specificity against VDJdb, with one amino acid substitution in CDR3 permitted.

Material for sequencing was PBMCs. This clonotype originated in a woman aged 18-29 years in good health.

The CDR3 region reads CSVDHGAEAFF. The nucleotide sequence is TGCAGCGTTGATCACGGCGCTGAAGCTTTCTTT. The chain was built from TRBV29-1 and TRBJ1-1, with the D gene too uncertain to name. In the germline V gene, CDR1 corresponds to SQVTM and CDR2 to ANQGSEA. The germline ends are 8 bases apart after V is trimmed by 3 bases and J by 6 bases. The CDR3 spans 11 residues, from the cysteine through the phenylalanine. The retained sequence is limited to the CDR3, 33 bases, with the frame set at the first base. Full variable domain (CDR3 extended with the reference TRBV29-1 and TRBJ1-1 proteins): SAVISQKPSRDICQRGTSLTIQCQVDSQVTMMFWYRQQPGQSLTLIATANQGSEATYESGFVIDKFPISRPNLTFSTLTVSNMSPEDSSIYLCSVDHGAEAFFGQGTRLTVV.